The T cell receptor beta chain under discussion was sequenced for a study of T cell responses to AZD1222 COVID-19 vaccine (dated by TCRdb to about 2021). Regarding the complete study: AZD1222 recipients with second doses at about 4 weeks or about 12 weeks were pooled, because spike-specific TCR depth and breadth did not differ between schedules. TCR sequencing was performed for 230 to 250 trial participants, of whom about 200 were given two doses of AZD1222 and around 25 were given two doses of MenACWY control vaccine. Trial participants were enrolled by age into subgroups of 18-55, 56-69 and 70-plus years, and around 150, 28 and 57 TCR-sequenced participants, respectively, were included in these subgroups.

The time point label, as the study defines it: baseline before first vaccination. The vaccinee samples were drawn from two UK trials, COV001 and COV002, one of which was a single-blind randomized controlled phase 2/3 trial testing AZD1222 (ChAdOx1 nCoV-19) in healthy adults. Trial participant PBMC samples were collected at day 0 and day 28 after the second dose for TCRbeta chain sequencing. What the authors observed across the whole study: No day 14 peak-response samples were available, so repertoires were characterized only after the peak T cell response. Participants were mostly white British, with more females than males. The authors suggested clonal diversity may have been underestimated. In the small 56-69-year group, the increase in depth fell short of significance, most likely because of low power. The whole spike protein was spanned by vaccine-associated CD4 TCRs, and dominant responses were seen in regions 160-218 and 743-854. Reportedly, close to half of the unique spike-specific TCRs recognized epitopes lying outside the regions that are mutated in the B.1.351 and B.1.1.7 variants. A significant rise in spike-specific TCR breadth and depth was observed after two AZD1222 doses relative to day 0 and relative to MenACWY recipients. Only six or seven AZD1222 recipients were SARS-CoV-2 seropositive at baseline, limiting conclusions about previously exposed vaccinees.

The CDR3 regions of human TCRbeta chains were analyzed by immunosequencing. As for how the authors treated the data: TCRs in the repertoires were compared against a reference library of SARS-CoV-2-specific TCRs that had been generated with the MIRA antigen-specificity platform. Breadth was defined as the fraction of unique TCRs that were SARS-CoV-2-associated. Depth was defined as the fraction of total T cells that were SARS-CoV-2-associated. Using the MIRA data, each spike-specific TCR was assigned both to the spike region to which the TCR was reactive and to a CD4 or CD8 class. Log10-transformed breadth and depth values were compared by one-way ANOVA with Sidak's multiple comparisons tests. This is the immuneACCESS table as TCRdb keeps it, with only in-frame sequences that have V and J called. A part of the clones is gone; compared with another copy, unresolved V genes explain less than half, and the rest is unexplained. Clone size and the V and J calls come from that table; the DNA yielded D and trimming. The sample yields approximately 170,000 clones; around 90% were counted once. The biggest ten clones account for 4% to 5.5% of the sample.

Notes on this clone: Its antigen target is currently unknown. Per-nucleotide qualities are absent, and no much larger clonotype sits a single base away.

The CDR3, from cysteine to phenylalanine, totals 15 residues. Only the CDR3 DNA stays, 45 bases, in frame from base 1. V sheds 7 bases and J sheds 0 bases, leaving 16 bases between their ends. Based on the germline V gene, the CDR1 and CDR2 sequences are MNHEY and SVGAGI. The V gene is TRBV6-5 and the J gene is TRBJ2-7, with the D gene uncertain. The source was peripheral blood, collected on day 0 of AZD1222 vaccination. The sequence came from an adult in good health. The CDR3 sequence is CASTPGGGTSYEQYF. The DNA is TGTGCCAGCACCCCGGGTGGCGGTACCTCCTACGAGCAGTACTTC.